The clone carrying this T cell receptor beta chain was observed many times. The CDR3 extends over 17 amino acids. This sample was included in a study of kidney transplant recipient with SARS-CoV-2 infection. TCRdb called the reads again in MiXCR, with one record for every CDR3 protein. The sample contains approximately 240,000 distinct CDR3 sequences, more than 25% of which appear only once. The sequencing here drew on a blood sample, taken at baseline and on approximately day 120 from a kidney transplant recipient. The clonotype originates from a young adult male patient who had COVID-19 and was a kidney transplant recipient. Some T cells may have originated in the graft donor. The chain carries TRBV12-2 and TRBJ1-2. TRBV12-2 is deemed a pseudogene. In nucleotides, the CDR3 is TGTGCAAGTCGCGGTGTCGGGACTCCACGAAAGACCTATGGCTACACCTTC. This sequence encodes CASRGVGTPRKTYGYTF.